The rows below give T cell receptor beta chains drawn from one sample of a study of T cells in Graves' hyperthyroidism and ophthalmopathy. One entry per CDR3 protein results from TCRdb running MiXCR on the multiplex PCR reads. The table lists 640,000 or so distinct CDR3 sequences, over 12% of them singletons. The source material was blood. The receptors shown here come from a woman in her thirties or forties with Graves' ophthalmopathy. CDR3s include the opening cysteine and the closing phenylalanine or tryptophan. The D gene is left open where the match is weak. Rows give clone size only sometimes, using once, few, many, or a class for an expanded clone.

j_call d_call v_call clone_size cdr3_aa cdr3_nt
TRBJ2-7 TRBD2 TRBV6-1 many CASSESAGGQYEQYF TGTGCCAGCAGTGAATCGGCGGGAGGGCAGTACGAGCAGTACTTC
TRBJ2-2 NA TRBV7-9 many CASSLGAGELFF TGTGCCAGCAGCTTAGGAGCCGGGGAGCTGTTTTTT
TRBJ1-3 NA TRBV5-6 few CASTLGAGNTIYF TGTGCCAGCACGTTGGGCGCTGGAAACACCATATATTTT
TRBJ2-2 NA TRBV12-3/TRBV12-4 many CASSVAGYAGELFF TGTGCCAGCAGTGTTGCTGGGTACGCCGGGGAGCTGTTTTTT
TRBJ1-2 TRBD1 TRBV20-1 many CSAGTGGGYTF TGCAGTGCAGGGACAGGGGGTGGCTACACCTTC
TRBJ2-7 NA TRBV6-2/TRBV6-3 many CASSYRREPNEQYF TGTGCCAGCAGTTACCGGCGGGAACCCAACGAGCAGTACTTC
TRBJ1-1 NA TRBV6-5 many CASSYSTGATSGTEAFF TGTGCCAGCAGTTACTCGACAGGTGCCACCTCGGGGACTGAAGCTTTCTTT
TRBJ1-2 NA TRBV7-9 many CASSLVTNTNYGYTF TGTGCCAGCAGCTTAGTTACAAACACAAACTATGGCTACACCTTC
TRBJ1-2 NA TRBV28 NA CASSSRDIRIDGYTF TGTGCCAGCAGCTCCCGGGACATCAGAATTGATGGCTACACCTTC
TRBJ2-5 TRBD1 TRBV5-1 NA CASRIQGRSRQETQYF TGCGCCAGCAGGATACAGGGGCGATCCCGCCAAGAGACCCAGTACTTC
TRBJ2-5 NA TRBV12-3/TRBV12-4 NA CASSFWGGVTQYF TGTGCCAGCAGTTTTTGGGGAGGAGTGACCCAGTACTTC
TRBJ1-5 NA TRBV28 many CASSLSSEPQHF TGTGCCAGCAGTTTATCGTCGGAGCCCCAGCATTTT
TRBJ1-1 TRBD1 TRBV6-1 NA CASSRAGTGNTEAFF TGTGCCAGCAGTAGAGCCGGGACAGGGAACACTGAAGCTTTCTTT
TRBJ1-5 NA TRBV24-1 many CATSDSGGSNQPQHF TGTGCCACCAGTGATTCCGGAGGTAGCAATCAGCCCCAGCATTTT
TRBJ2-7 TRBD1 TRBV2 few CASIGPGQGNEQYF TGTGCCAGCATCGGACCGGGACAGGGAAACGAGCAGTACTTC
TRBJ2-7 NA TRBV7-8 many CASSLQPLDRYEQYF TGTGCCAGCAGCCTTCAGCCCCTGGACAGATACGAGCAGTACTTC
TRBJ1-1 TRBD1 TRBV11-1 few CASSLGPTGTGDGAEAFF TGTGCCAGCAGCTTAGGCCCGACCGGGACAGGGGACGGGGCTGAAGCTTTCTTT
TRBJ1-1 NA TRBV28 many CASSPSGGYLFDTEAFF TGTGCCAGCAGTCCCTCGGGGGGCTATCTCTTTGACACTGAAGCTTTCTTT
TRBJ1-1 TRBD1 TRBV7-6 NA CASSSPQGTAFF TGTGCCAGCAGCTCACCACAGGGGACAGCTTTCTTT
TRBJ1-5 NA TRBV28 many CASRRTGNQPQHF TGTGCCAGCAGAAGGACAGGCAATCAGCCCCAGCATTTT
TRBJ1-1 NA TRBV5-6 many CASSFPPGLNTEAFF TGTGCCAGCAGCTTCCCCCCAGGTTTGAACACTGAAGCTTTCTTT
TRBJ2-5 NA TRBV28 NA CASSLGPLGETQYF TGTGCCAGCAGTTTGGGGCCCCTCGGGGAGACCCAGTACTTC
TRBJ1-2 TRBD1 TRBV6-1 many CASAIGTGVNYGYTF TGTGCCAGTGCAATCGGGACAGGGGTTAACTATGGCTACACCTTC
TRBJ2-7 TRBD1 TRBV28 many CASSGTGGSLYEQYF TGTGCCAGCAGCGGGACAGGGGGCTCCCTCTACGAGCAGTACTTC
TRBJ1-1 TRBD1 TRBV28 many CASSAGTGPVETEAFF TGTGCCAGCAGTGCCGGGACAGGGCCGGTAGAAACTGAAGCTTTCTTT
TRBJ1-5 TRBD1 TRBV5-1 many CASSQTGENQPQHF TGCGCCAGCAGCCAAACAGGGGAGAATCAGCCCCAGCATTTT
TRBJ2-7 NA TRBV20-1 many CSASKGFGYEQYF TGCAGTGCTAGTAAAGGATTTGGCTACGAGCAGTACTTC
TRBJ1-2 NA TRBV12-3/TRBV12-4 NA CASSPQGGLGYGYTF TGTGCCAGCAGTCCCCAAGGGGGTCTAGGCTATGGCTACACCTTC
TRBJ2-7 NA TRBV7-2 many CASSLIGQGYYF TGTGCCAGCAGCTTAATAGGACAAGGGTACTACTTC
TRBJ2-5 NA TRBV13 NA CASNLSDGKSRETQYF TGTGCCAGCAACTTAAGCGACGGGAAGAGCAGGGAGACCCAGTACTTC
TRBJ2-7 NA TRBV12-3/TRBV12-4 once CASSRRQFYEQYF TGTGCCAGCAGCCGCCGACAGTTCTACGAGCAGTACTTC
TRBJ2-7 NA TRBV4-1 NA CASSQDVGNPEQYF TGCGCCAGCAGCCAAGACGTCGGGAATCCCGAGCAGTACTTC
TRBJ2-3 NA TRBV30 NA CAWSRDSTDTQYF TGTGCCTGGAGCCGCGACAGCACAGATACGCAGTATTTT
TRBJ1-2 TRBD1 TRBV6-5 many CASSYRDSPNYGYTF TGTGCCAGCAGTTACCGGGACAGCCCTAACTATGGCTACACCTTC
TRBJ2-7 TRBD2 TRBV6-2/TRBV6-3 NA CASSSGGYTYEQYF TGTGCCAGCAGTTCGGGGGGGTATACCTACGAGCAGTACTTC
TRBJ1-5 NA TRBV11-3 many CAITGQRGQPQHF TGTGCCATCACCGGACAGAGGGGTCAGCCCCAGCATTTT
TRBJ2-7 NA TRBV14 many CASSQDMSVYEQYF TGTGCCAGCAGCCAAGATATGTCGGTCTACGAGCAGTACTTC
TRBJ2-7 TRBD2 TRBV15 NA CATSRDLAGAVQYF TGTGCCACCAGCAGAGATTTAGCGGGAGCGGTGCAGTACTTC
TRBJ2-7 TRBD1 TRBV29-1 many CSVGTGEGFYEQYF TGCAGCGTCGGGACAGGGGAAGGGTTCTACGAGCAGTACTTC
TRBJ2-2 TRBD2 TRBV27 few CASSQRTSGSTGELFF TGTGCCAGCAGTCAGCGGACTAGCGGGAGCACCGGGGAGCTGTTTTTT
TRBJ2-7 TRBD1 TRBV30 many CAWSVPGQGHSYEQYF TGTGCCTGGAGTGTACCGGGACAGGGGCACTCCTACGAGCAGTACTTC
TRBJ2-5 NA TRBV6-1 many CASGRVQETQYF TGTGCCAGCGGGCGGGTCCAAGAGACCCAGTACTTC
TRBJ2-5 NA TRBV19 many CASSWGGAGETQYF TGTGCCAGTAGTTGGGGGGGCGCGGGGGAGACCCAGTACTTC
TRBJ1-1 NA TRBV6-5 many CASSNDGGLANTEAFF TGTGCCAGCAGTAACGACGGGGGATTAGCGAACACTGAAGCTTTCTTT
TRBJ1-3 NA TRBV30 many CAWRDTSGNTIYF TGTGCCTGGAGAGACACCTCTGGAAACACCATATATTTT